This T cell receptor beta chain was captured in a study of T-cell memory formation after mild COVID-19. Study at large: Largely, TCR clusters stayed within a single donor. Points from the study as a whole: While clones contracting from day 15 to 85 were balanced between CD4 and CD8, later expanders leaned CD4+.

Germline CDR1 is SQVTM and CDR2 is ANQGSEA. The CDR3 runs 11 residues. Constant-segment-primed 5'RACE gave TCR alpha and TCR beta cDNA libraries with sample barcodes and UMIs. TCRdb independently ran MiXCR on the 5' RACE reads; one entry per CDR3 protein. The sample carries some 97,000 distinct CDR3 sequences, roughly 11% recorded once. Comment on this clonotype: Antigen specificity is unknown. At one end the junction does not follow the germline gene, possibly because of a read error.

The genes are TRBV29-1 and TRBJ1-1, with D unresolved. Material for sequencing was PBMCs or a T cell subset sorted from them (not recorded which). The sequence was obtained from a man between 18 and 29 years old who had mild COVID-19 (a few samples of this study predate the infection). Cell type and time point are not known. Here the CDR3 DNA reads TGCAGCGTAGAAGGGAACACTGAAGCTTTCTTT. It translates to CSVEGNTEAFF.